This T cell receptor (beta chain) was profiled in a study of CD8+CD57+ T cells in acquired aplastic anemia. The patients chosen for sequencing had shown expansion of CD8+CD57+ cells (detected by flow cytometry). Genomic DNA acted as the template from which TCR beta VDJ combination and CDR3 sequence profiling were carried out. TCRdb re-called the reads through MiXCR, storing one row per CDR3 protein. The repertoire has a few hundred thousand distinct CDR3 sequences, about half of them found once; the top ten carry about 20%. Germline V CDR1 and CDR2: WSHSY, SAAADI. This CDR3 is built from 13 residues. As concerns this clonotype: This sequence may be a read error, since a much larger clone differs from it by one base. No conserved phenylalanine or tryptophan is present at the end of the CDR3, so a read error is the likely explanation.

The chain employs TRBV10-2 and TRBJ2-5; D unresolved. The source material was sorted CD4+, CD8+, or CD8+CD57+ T cells (not recorded which) from PBMCs. The sequence was obtained from a human donor with aplastic anemia. The CDR3, as DNA: TGTGCCAGCAGCCGTGTGAGCCAAGAGACCCAGTACCTC. Its translation: CASSRVSQETQYL.